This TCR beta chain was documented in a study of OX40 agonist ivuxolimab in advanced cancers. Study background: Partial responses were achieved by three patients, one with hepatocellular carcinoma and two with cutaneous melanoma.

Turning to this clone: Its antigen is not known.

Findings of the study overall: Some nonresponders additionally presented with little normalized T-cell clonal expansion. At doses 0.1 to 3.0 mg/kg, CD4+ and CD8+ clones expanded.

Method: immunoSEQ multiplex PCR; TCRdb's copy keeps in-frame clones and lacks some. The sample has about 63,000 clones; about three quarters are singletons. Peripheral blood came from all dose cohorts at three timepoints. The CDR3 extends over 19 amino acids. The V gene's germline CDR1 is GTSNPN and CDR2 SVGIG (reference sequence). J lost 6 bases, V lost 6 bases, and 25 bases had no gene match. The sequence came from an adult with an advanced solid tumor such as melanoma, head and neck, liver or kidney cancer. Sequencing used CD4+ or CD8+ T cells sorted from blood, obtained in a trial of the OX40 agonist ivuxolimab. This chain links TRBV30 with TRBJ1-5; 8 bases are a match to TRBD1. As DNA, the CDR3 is TGTGCCTGCACGACAGGGGTAGGATTGAGTTCGGGGATCGGTCAGCCCCAGCATTTT. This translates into CACTTGVGLSSGIGQPQHF.